This TCR beta chain stems from a study of T cell responses to AZD1222 COVID-19 vaccine (dated by TCRdb to the early 2020s). Context from the whole study: TCR sequencing covered 233 trial participants: 207 given two doses of AZD1222 and about 26 given two doses of MenACWY control vaccine. Trial participants were enrolled by age into subgroups of 18-55, 56-69 and 70-plus years, and around 150, 29 and 61 TCR-sequenced participants, respectively, were included in these subgroups. Broader findings and caveats from the paper: A significant rise in spike-specific TCR breadth and depth was observed after two AZD1222 doses relative to day 0 and relative to MenACWY recipients. The whole spike protein was spanned by vaccine-associated CD4 TCRs, and dominant responses were seen in regions 160-218 and 743-854. No day 14 peak-response samples were available, so repertoires were characterized only after the peak T cell response. Conclusions about previously exposed vaccinees are limited because only a handful of AZD1222 recipients were SARS-CoV-2 seropositive at baseline. Nearly half of unique spike-specific TCRs reportedly recognized epitopes outside regions mutated in the B.1.351 and B.1.1.7 variants. Participants were mostly white British and included more females than males, and it was suggested by the authors that clonal diversity may have been underestimated. The 56-69-year group was small, and its depth increase did not reach significance, likely because of low power.

The CDR3 regions of human TCRbeta chains were analyzed by immunosequencing. Per the authors' processing: Repertoire TCRs were matched against a reference library of SARS-CoV-2-specific TCRs generated with the MIRA antigen-specificity platform. Breadth was defined as the fraction of unique TCRs that were SARS-CoV-2-associated, and depth was defined as the fraction of total T cells that were SARS-CoV-2-associated. Each spike-specific TCR was assigned to its reactive spike region and to a CD4 or CD8 class using the MIRA data. Log10-transformed breadth and depth values were compared by one-way ANOVA with Sidak's multiple comparisons tests. TCRdb mirrors the immuneACCESS table, restricted to in-frame sequences. Some clones are absent from its copies; in checked studies, under half trace to an unresolved V gene, and the reason for the others is unknown. V, J and clone size are taken as reported in that table, and D and trimming were inferred from the DNA itself. This sample holds 250,000 to 300,000 clones; approximately 94% were observed only once. 0.55% of the sample rests with the top ten.

Via the germline V gene (reference sequence), CDR1 is SGHNT and CDR2 YYREEE. The CDR3 contains 15 residues, cysteine and phenylalanine counted. The entry retains the CDR3 DNA only, 45 bases that are in frame from base 1. Clipping removes 4 bases from V and 7 bases from J, with 13 as the unmatched junction base count. Read against the paper, the sample's time point label means: about 28 days (+/-7) after the second vaccine dose. AZD1222 recipients whose second dose came at about 4 weeks and those whose second dose came at about 12 weeks were combined into one group, since spike-specific TCR depth and breadth did not differ between the two schedules. Samples from vaccinated people were obtained from the UK trials COV001 and COV002, which included a single-blind randomized controlled phase 2/3 trial of AZD1222 (ChAdOx1 nCoV-19) in healthy adults. For TCRbeta chain sequencing, PBMC samples were collected from trial participants at day 0 and at day 28 after the second dose.

As for this clone: Its specific antigen is unknown. No base quality information exists; no much larger clone differs at one position.

Recombination joined TRBV5-4 with TRBJ1-2; 7 central bases correspond to TRBD1. The TCR was taken from an adult who received the AZD1222 COVID-19 vaccine. The source material was peripheral blood, sampled 28 days after the second AZD1222 dose. The CDR3 region reads CASSPGGGGLRGYTF. The DNA sequence is as follows: TGTGCCAGCAGCCCTGGGGGAGGGGGCCTTCGTGGCTACACCTTC.